This T cell receptor beta chain emerged from a study of blood T cell repertoires in COVID-19. The method was immunoSEQ multiplex PCR; TCRdb's version includes in-frame clones alone and lacks a portion of them. The data hold about 120,000 clones, with more than 60% observed a single time. V lost 0 bases and J 5 bases, leaving 22 bases between the germline ends. Per germline, CDR1 MNHEY and CDR2 SMNVEV (reference sequence). This CDR3 region has 18 residues. V and J are TRBV27 and TRBJ2-5; tentatively, D is TRBD1 (6 bases). This sequence was found in a man between 65 and 85 years old with acute or convalescent COVID-19. The source material was peripheral blood. Here the CDR3 reads CASSLSKFRGFPGETQYF. CDR3 coding DNA: TGTGCCAGCAGTTTATCGAAATTTAGGGGGTTCCCTGGGGAGACCCAGTACTTC.